This T cell receptor (beta chain) was captured by sequencing in a study of blood T cell repertoires in COVID-19. Overall study context: Sites across the United States, Italy and Spain contributed samples from acute and convalescent COVID-19. T cells, B-cell-depleted T cells, or PBMCs provided the cDNA or gDNA that served as material.

This CDR3 contains 15 residues. V shed 3 bases and J 1 base; nucleotides not matched to a gene: 8. Germline V CDR1 and CDR2: DFQATT, SNEGSKA (reference sequence). Original processing methods: For nucleated cells, counts were estimated from reference gene primer amplification. TCRdb keeps only in-frame clones here, not all; method: immunoSEQ multiplex PCR. V and J calls plus clone size are reproduced from that table; the DNA served to infer D and trimming. This table has 200,000 to 300,000 clones, around 87% appearing once. The TCR sequence derives from a woman aged 40 to 49 who had recovered from COVID-19. The chain links TRBV20-1 to TRBJ1-2, with 7 bases that match TRBD1. Sequencing was done on a sample of peripheral blood. The CDR3 region is CSASTGVTYNYGYTF. DNA of the CDR3: TGCAGTGCTAGTACAGGGGTAACTTATAACTATGGCTACACCTTC.